The sequence of this TCR beta chain was determined in a study of blood T cell repertoires in COVID-19. Study at large: Symptom resolution, clearance, or two negative PCRs marked donors in Cohort 3 as recovered.

Participants, about 18 to 89 years old, spanned some 23 US areas. Measured with immunoSEQ multiplex PCR; TCRdb has only the in-frame clones, and not every one. The sample records around 190,000 clones, approximately 86% being singletons. The germline V gene encodes CDR1 MNHEY and CDR2 SVGAGI. The length of the CDR3 is 16 residues. With V trimmed by 2 bases and J by 1 base, 4 bases remained unmatched. The rearrangement links TRBV6-5 to TRBJ2-5; 10 bases align to TRBD2. The receptor's source is a woman aged 40 to 50 in a cohort exposed to, infected with or recovered from COVID-19 (not recorded which). Sequenced material: PBMCs or T cells enriched from blood (not recorded which). CDR3 nucleotides: TGTGCCAGCAGTTACCAGACTAGCGGGCCCCAAGAGACCCAGTACTTC. Its protein product is CASSYQTSGPQETQYF.